This T cell receptor (beta chain) is drawn from a study of post-analysis software for immune sequencing data. Unique molecular identifiers were built into the TCR beta cDNA libraries. From around 1 to 10 million T cells, 400,000 to 600,000 cDNA molecules were obtained. TCRdb independently ran MiXCR on the PCR reads; one entry per CDR3 protein. The table lists about 760,000 distinct CDR3 sequences, 25% to 30% of them singletons, with approximately 0.55% in the top ten. As to this clonotype: The antigen remains unidentified.

General study points: Normalized Chao1 diversity was significantly lower in multiple sclerosis patients than in controls. Four to six TRBV segments (TRBV5-6, TRBV5-1 and TRBV20-1 among them) occurred more frequently in patients than in controls.

This CDR3 has 13 residues. V lost 7 bases and J lost 5, with 12 bases in between. Germline values: CDR1 MDHEN, CDR2 SYDVKM. The chain combines TRBV28 with TRBJ1-5; no firm D call. Sequencing input: blood. This clonotype originated in a girl aged 5 to 17 with multiple sclerosis. This CDR3 is CASTLMEDQPQHF. For the CDR3, the DNA is TGTGCCAGCACCCTGATGGAGGATCAGCCCCAGCATTTT.